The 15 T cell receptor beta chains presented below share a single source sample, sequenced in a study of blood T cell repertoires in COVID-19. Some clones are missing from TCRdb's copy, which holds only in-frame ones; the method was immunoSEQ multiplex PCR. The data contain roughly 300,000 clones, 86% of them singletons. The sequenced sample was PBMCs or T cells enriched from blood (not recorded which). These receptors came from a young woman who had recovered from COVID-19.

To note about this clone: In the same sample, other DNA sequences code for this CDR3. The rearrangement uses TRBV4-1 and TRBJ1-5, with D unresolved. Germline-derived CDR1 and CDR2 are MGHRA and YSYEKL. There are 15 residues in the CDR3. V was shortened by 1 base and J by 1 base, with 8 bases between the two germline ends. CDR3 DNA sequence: TGCGCCAGCAGCCAAGTACCCGGGAGCAATCAGCCCCAGCATTTT. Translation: CASSQVPGSNQPQHF.

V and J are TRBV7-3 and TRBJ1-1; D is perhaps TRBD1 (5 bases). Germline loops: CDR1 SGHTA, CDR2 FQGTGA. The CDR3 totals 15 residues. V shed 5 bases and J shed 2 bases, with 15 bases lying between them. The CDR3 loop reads CASSLTGGVNTEAFF. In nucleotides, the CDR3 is TGTGCCAGCAGCCTCACTGGGGGGGTAAACACTGAAGCTTTCTTT.

The CDR3 DNA follows: TGTGCCAGCAGTCCAGGGGGGACTAGCGTCGATACGCAGTATTTT. Translating gives CASSPGGTSVDTQYF. This chain joins TRBV28 and TRBJ2-3; 10 nucleotides line up with TRBD2. The CDR3 totals 15 residues. Germline CDR1 reads MDHEN; CDR2 reads SYDVKM. V lost 5 bases to trimming and J lost 6 bases; unmatched junction nucleotides: 8.

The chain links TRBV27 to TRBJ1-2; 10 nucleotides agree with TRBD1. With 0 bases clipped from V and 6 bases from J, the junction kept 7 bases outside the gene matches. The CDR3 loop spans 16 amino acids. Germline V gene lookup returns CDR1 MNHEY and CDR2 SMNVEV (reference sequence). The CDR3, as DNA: TGTGCCAGCAGTTTATCCAGACAGGGGGCGCGGGATGGCTACACCTTC. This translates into CASSLSRQGARDGYTF.

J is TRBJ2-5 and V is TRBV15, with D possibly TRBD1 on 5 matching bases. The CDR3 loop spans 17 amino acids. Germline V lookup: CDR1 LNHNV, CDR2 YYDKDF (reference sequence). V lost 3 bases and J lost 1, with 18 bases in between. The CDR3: CATSRKTGLGAQETQYF. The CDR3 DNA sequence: TGTGCCACCAGCAGGAAAACCGGCCTAGGGGCCCAAGAGACCCAGTACTTC.

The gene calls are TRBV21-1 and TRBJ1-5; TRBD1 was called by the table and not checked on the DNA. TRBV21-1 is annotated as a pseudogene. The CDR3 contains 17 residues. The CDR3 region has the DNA TGTGCCAGCAGCTTAAGACCGGGACACCCTAGCAATCAGCCCCAGCATTTT. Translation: CASSLRPGHPSNQPQHF.

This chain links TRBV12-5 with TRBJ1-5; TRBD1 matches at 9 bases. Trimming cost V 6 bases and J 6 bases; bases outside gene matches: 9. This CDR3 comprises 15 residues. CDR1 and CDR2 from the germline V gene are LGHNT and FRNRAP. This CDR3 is CASGTGTGKGQPQHF. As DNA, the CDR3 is TGTGCTAGTGGCACCGGGACAGGGAAAGGTCAGCCCCAGCATTTT.

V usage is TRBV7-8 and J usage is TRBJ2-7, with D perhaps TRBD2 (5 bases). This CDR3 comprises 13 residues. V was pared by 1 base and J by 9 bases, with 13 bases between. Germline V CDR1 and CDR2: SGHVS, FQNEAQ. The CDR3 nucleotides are TGTGCCAGCAGCTTAGTGACGGAAGAGGGGCAGTACTTC. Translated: CASSLVTEEGQYF.

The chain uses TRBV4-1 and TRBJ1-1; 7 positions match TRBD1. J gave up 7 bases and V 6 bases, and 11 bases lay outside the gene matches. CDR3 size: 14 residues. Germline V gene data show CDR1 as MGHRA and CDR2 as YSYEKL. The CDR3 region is CASRKTFRDSEAFF. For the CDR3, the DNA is TGCGCCAGCAGAAAGACCTTTCGGGACAGTGAAGCTTTCTTT.

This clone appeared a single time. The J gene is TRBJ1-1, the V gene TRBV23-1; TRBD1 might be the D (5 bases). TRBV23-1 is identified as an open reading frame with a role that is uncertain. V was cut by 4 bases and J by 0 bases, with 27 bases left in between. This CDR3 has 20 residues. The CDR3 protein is CASSPLGQGYTAGMNTEAFF. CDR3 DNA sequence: TGCGCCAGCAGTCCCCTAGGCCAGGGCTACACAGCAGGGATGAACACTGAAGCTTTCTTT.

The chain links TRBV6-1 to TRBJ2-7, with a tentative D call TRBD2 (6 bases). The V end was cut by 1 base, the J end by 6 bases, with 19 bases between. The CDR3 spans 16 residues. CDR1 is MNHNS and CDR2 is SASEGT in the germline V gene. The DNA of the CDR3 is TGTGCCAGCAGTGAAGGAGGGAGGAATTGGGAGCGCGAGCAGTACTTC. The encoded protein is CASSEGGRNWEREQYF.

In DNA form, the CDR3 reads TGTGCCAGCAGCCTAACGACGGGGCCCCAGCATTTT. Protein product: CASSLTTGPQHF. This rearrangement joins TRBV7-8 to TRBJ1-5, with D unresolved. The CDR3 length is 12 residues. Germline lookup yields CDR1 SGHVS and CDR2 FQNEAQ. V was trimmed by 5 bases and J by 9 bases, leaving 11 bases between them.

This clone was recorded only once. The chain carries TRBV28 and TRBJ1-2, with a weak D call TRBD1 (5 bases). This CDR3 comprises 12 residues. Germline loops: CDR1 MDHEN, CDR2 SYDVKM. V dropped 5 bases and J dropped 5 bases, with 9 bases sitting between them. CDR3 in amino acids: CASSNDRYGYTF. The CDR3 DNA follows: TGTGCCAGCAGTAATGACAGATATGGCTACACCTTC.

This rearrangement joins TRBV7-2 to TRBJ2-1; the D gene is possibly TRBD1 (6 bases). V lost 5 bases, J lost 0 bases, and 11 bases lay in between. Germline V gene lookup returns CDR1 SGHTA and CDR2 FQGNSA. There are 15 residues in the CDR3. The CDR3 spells CASSVGQSSYNEQFF. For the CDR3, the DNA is TGTGCCAGCAGCGTCGGACAGAGCTCCTACAATGAGCAGTTCTTC.

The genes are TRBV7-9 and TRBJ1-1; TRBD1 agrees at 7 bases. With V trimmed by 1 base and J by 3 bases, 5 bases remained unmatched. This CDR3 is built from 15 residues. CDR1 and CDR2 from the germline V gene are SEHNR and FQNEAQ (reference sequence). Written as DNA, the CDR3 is TGTGCCAGCAGCTTAGGACAGGGTTTAGACACTGAAGCTTTCTTT. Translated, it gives CASSLGQGLDTEAFF.